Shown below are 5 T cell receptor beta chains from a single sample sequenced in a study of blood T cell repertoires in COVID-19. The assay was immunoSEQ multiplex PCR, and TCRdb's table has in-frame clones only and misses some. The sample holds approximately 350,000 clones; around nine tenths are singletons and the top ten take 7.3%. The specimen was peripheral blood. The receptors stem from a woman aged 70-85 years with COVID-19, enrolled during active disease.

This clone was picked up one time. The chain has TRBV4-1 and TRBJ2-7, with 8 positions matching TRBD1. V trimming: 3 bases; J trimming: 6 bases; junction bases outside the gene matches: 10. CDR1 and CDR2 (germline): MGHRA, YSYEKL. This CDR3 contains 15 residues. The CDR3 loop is CASSHFGQGPTEQYF. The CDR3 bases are TGCGCCAGCAGCCACTTCGGACAGGGTCCGACCGAGCAGTACTTC.

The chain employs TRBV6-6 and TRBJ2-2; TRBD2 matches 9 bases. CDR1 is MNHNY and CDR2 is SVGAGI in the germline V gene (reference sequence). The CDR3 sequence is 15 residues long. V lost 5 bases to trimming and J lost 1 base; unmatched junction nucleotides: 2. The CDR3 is CASSLTSGNTGELFF. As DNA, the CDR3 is TGTGCCAGCAGTCTGACTAGCGGGAACACCGGGGAGCTGTTTTTT.

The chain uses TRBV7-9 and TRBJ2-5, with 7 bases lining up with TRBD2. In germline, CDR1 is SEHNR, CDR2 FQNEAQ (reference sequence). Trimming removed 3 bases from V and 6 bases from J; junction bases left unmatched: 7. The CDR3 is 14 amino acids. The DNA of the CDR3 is TGTGCCAGCAGCTTCGGGGAGGGTCAAAAGACCCAGTACTTC. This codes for CASSFGEGQKTQYF.

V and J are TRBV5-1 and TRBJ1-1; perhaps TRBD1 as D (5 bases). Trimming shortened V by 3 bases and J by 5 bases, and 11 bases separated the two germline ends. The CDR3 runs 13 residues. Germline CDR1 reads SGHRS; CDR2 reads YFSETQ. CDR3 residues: CASSYAGGTEAFF. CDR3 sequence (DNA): TGCGCCAGCAGCTACGCCGGGGGGACTGAAGCTTTCTTT.

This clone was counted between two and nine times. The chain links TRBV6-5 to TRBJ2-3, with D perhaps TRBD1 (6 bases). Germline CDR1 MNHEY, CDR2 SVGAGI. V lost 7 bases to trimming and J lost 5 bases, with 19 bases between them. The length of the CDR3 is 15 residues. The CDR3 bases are TGTGCCAGCACCTTGAACGCTGGGGGCGGAGATACGCAGTATTTT. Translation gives CASTLNAGGGDTQYF.